This is a list of T cell receptor beta chains from one sample in a study of T cell responses to AZD1222 COVID-19 vaccine. Profiling relied on immunoSEQ multiplex PCR, and the TCRdb table lists in-frame clones only, not all of them. The sample contains approximately 190,000 clones, approximately 91% of which appear only once. The sample was peripheral blood, taken on day 0 of AZD1222 vaccination. Receptors originate from an adult in good health. The CDR3 runs from the conserved cysteine through the conserved F or W. D genes are given only for firm matches. Some rows mark clone size as missing; the rest say once, few, many or name a class of expanded clone.

CDR3: CASSPYGEKLFF; DNA: TGTGCCAGCAGCCCTTATGGGGAAAAACTGTTTTTT; V: TRBV2; J: TRBJ1-4; D: NA; size: NA
CDR3: CASSEEGDRGYGYTF; DNA: TGTGCCAGCAGTGAAGAGGGGGACAGGGGCTATGGCTACACCTTC; V: TRBV25-1; J: TRBJ1-2; D: TRBD1; size: NA
CDR3: CASSVGGGTLPPAFF; DNA: TGTGCCAGCAGCGTAGGCGGAGGGACACTTCCCCCGGCTTTCTTT; V: TRBV9; J: TRBJ1-1; D: NA; size: NA
CDR3: CASSLSVNTEAFF; DNA: TGTGCCAGCAGTTTATCGGTGAACACTGAAGCTTTCTTT; V: TRBV27; J: TRBJ1-1; D: NA; size: NA
CDR3: CASSPELSVEQFF; DNA: TGTGCCAGCAGCCCGGAACTGAGTGTTGAGCAGTTCTTC; V: TRBV14; J: TRBJ2-1; D: NA; size: NA
CDR3: CASSLPGTFEAFF; DNA: TGTGCCAGCAGCCTACCCGGGACATTTGAAGCTTTCTTT; V: TRBV3-1/TRBV3-2; J: TRBJ1-1; D: NA; size: NA
CDR3: CASSLDRRGYADTQYF; DNA: TGTGCCAGCAGTTTGGATAGGAGGGGTTATGCAGATACGCAGTATTTT; V: TRBV27; J: TRBJ2-3; D: NA; size: NA
CDR3: CASSLKHPNSPLHF; DNA: TGTGCCAGCAGCTTGAAACACCCGAATTCACCCCTCCACTTT; V: TRBV7-3; J: TRBJ1-6; D: NA; size: NA
CDR3: CASSRDNSYEQYF; DNA: TGTGCCAGCTCACGGGACAACTCCTACGAGCAGTACTTC; V: TRBV18; J: TRBJ2-7; D: NA; size: NA
CDR3: CASSGHSSYEQYF; DNA: TGTGCCAGTAGCGGGCATAGCTCCTACGAGCAGTACTTC; V: TRBV19; J: TRBJ2-7; D: NA; size: NA
CDR3: CSVAGTLNEQYF; DNA: TGCAGCGTTGCCGGGACTCTCAACGAGCAGTACTTC; V: TRBV29-1; J: TRBJ2-7; D: NA; size: NA
CDR3: CASSSRGTSGAGTF; DNA: TGTGCCAGCAGTTCACGCGGGACATCAGGAGCAGGCACCTTC; V: TRBV28; J: TRBJ1-2; D: NA; size: once
CDR3: CASSLLSQGSNQPQHF; DNA: TGTGCCAGCAGCTTATTATCGCAGGGGAGCAATCAGCCCCAGCATTTT; V: TRBV7-9; J: TRBJ1-5; D: NA; size: NA
CDR3: CASSLGGRLAGGQNIQYF; DNA: TGTGCCAGCAGCTTAGGCGGTAGGCTAGCGGGGGGGCAAAACATTCAGTACTTC; V: TRBV7-2; J: TRBJ2-4; D: TRBD2; size: NA
CDR3: CASSLAGTRRKETQYF; DNA: TGTGCCAGCAGCTTAGCGGGGACTAGGAGGAAAGAGACCCAGTACTTC; V: TRBV7-8; J: TRBJ2-5; D: TRBD2; size: NA
CDR3: CASSLGTGFYEQYF; DNA: TGTGCCAGCAGTTTAGGGACAGGATTCTACGAGCAGTACTTC; V: TRBV27; J: TRBJ2-7; D: TRBD1; size: NA
CDR3: CASSSDRLPSYEQYF; DNA: TGTGCCAGCAGTTCTGACAGACTCCCCTCCTACGAGCAGTACTTC; V: TRBV25-1; J: TRBJ2-7; D: NA; size: NA
CDR3: CASSPTGMNEKLFF; DNA: TGTGCCAGCAGCCCGACGGGAATGAATGAAAAACTGTTTTTT; V: TRBV5-5; J: TRBJ1-4; D: NA; size: few
CDR3: CAISDPREGFEQFF; DNA: TGTGCCATCAGTGACCCCCGGGAGGGTTTTGAGCAGTTCTTC; V: TRBV10-3; J: TRBJ2-1; D: TRBD2; size: NA
CDR3: CASSLTHQETQYF; DNA: TGTGCCAGCAGCTTAACCCACCAAGAGACCCAGTACTTC; V: TRBV7-6; J: TRBJ2-5; D: NA; size: NA
CDR3: CASSTATGGNSPLHF; DNA: TGCGCCAGCAGCACCGCGACAGGCGGTAATTCACCCCTCCACTTT; V: TRBV5-1; J: TRBJ1-6; D: NA; size: NA
CDR3: CASSEDWGANVLTF; DNA: TGTGCCAGCAGCGAGGACTGGGGGGCCAACGTCCTGACTTTC; V: TRBV3-1/TRBV3-2; J: TRBJ2-6; D: NA; size: NA
CDR3: CASSLSYGGYQPQHF; DNA: TGTGCCAGCAGTTTATCATATGGGGGCTATCAGCCCCAGCATTTT; V: TRBV27; J: TRBJ1-5; D: NA; size: NA
CDR3: CATSDSRDHTIYF; DNA: TGTGCCACCAGTGATTCGAGGGACCACACCATATATTTT; V: TRBV24-1; J: TRBJ1-3; D: NA; size: NA
CDR3: CASSLPPGEQYF; DNA: TGTGCCAGCAGCCTTCCCCCTGGCGAGCAGTACTTC; V: TRBV14; J: TRBJ2-7; D: NA; size: NA
CDR3: CASQGRSFSNEQFF; DNA: TGTGCCAGTCAGGGGAGGAGTTTTTCCAATGAGCAGTTCTTC; V: TRBV27; J: TRBJ2-1; D: NA; size: NA
CDR3: CASSLIGESYEQYF; DNA: TGCGCCAGCAGCTTGATCGGGGAATCCTACGAGCAGTACTTC; V: TRBV5-1; J: TRBJ2-7; D: NA; size: NA
CDR3: CASNGASTGELFF; DNA: TGTGCCAGCAATGGGGCCAGCACCGGGGAGCTGTTTTTT; V: TRBV3-1/TRBV3-2; J: TRBJ2-2; D: NA; size: NA
CDR3: CASSLRDGQETQYF; DNA: TGTGCCAGCAGCCTTCGGGACGGACAAGAGACCCAGTACTTC; V: TRBV7-8; J: TRBJ2-5; D: NA; size: NA
CDR3: CASSLGTGRNEKLFF; DNA: TGTGCCAGCAGCCTTGGGACAGGGCGGAATGAAAAACTGTTTTTT; V: TRBV3-1/TRBV3-2; J: TRBJ1-4; D: TRBD1; size: NA
CDR3: CASSYSRTANTEAFF; DNA: TGTGCCAGCAGTTACTCGAGGACAGCTAACACTGAAGCTTTCTTT; V: TRBV6-5; J: TRBJ1-1; D: NA; size: NA
CDR3: CASSLVGASGRVDEQYF; DNA: TGCGCCAGCAGCTTGGTGGGGGCTAGCGGAAGGGTGGACGAGCAGTACTTC; V: TRBV5-1; J: TRBJ2-7; D: NA; size: NA
CDR3: CASRLSGTGGGNGYTF; DNA: TGTGCCAGCAGACTCTCGGGGACAGGGGGTGGAAATGGCTACACCTTC; V: TRBV7-9; J: TRBJ1-2; D: TRBD1; size: NA
CDR3: CASSPGLAGTDEQFF; DNA: TGTGCCAGTAGTCCGGGACTAGCGGGAACGGATGAGCAGTTCTTC; V: TRBV19; J: TRBJ2-1; D: TRBD2; size: NA
CDR3: CASSPGGNTIYF; DNA: TGTGCCAGCTCACCCGGGGGAAACACCATATATTTT; V: TRBV18; J: TRBJ1-3; D: NA; size: few
CDR3: CASSPRGLSQHF; DNA: TGTGCCAGCAGCCCCAGGGGGTTGTCCCAGCATTTT; V: TRBV13; J: TRBJ1-5; D: TRBD1; size: NA
CDR3: CASSLEAVSPYTF; DNA: TGCGCCAGCAGCTTGGAGGCAGTTTCGCCCTACACCTTC; V: TRBV5-1; J: TRBJ1-2; D: NA; size: NA